The 18 T cell receptor beta chains in this list originate from one sample, sequenced in a study of T cells in Graves' hyperthyroidism and ophthalmopathy. The source material, RNA transcripts, was used to amplify TCR beta CDR3 regions. During a first-round RT-PCR of the TCR CDR3, the HTBI primer set was used. TCRdb independently ran MiXCR on the multiplex PCR reads; one entry per CDR3 protein. Seen here are about 480,000 distinct CDR3 sequences, roughly 14% observed once, and the top ten hold about 17%. The sequenced sample consisted of blood. These receptors were taken from a woman aged 18-29 years with Graves' hyperthyroidism.

There are many counts of this clonotype. The chain employs TRBV2 and TRBJ2-3; 10 positions match TRBD2. The germline V gene has CDR1 SNHLY and CDR2 FYNNEI. This CDR3 spans 14 amino acids. With 7 bases clipped from V and 6 bases from J, the junction kept 7 bases outside the gene matches. The CDR3 sequence: CASKGLAGADTQYF. The CDR3, as DNA: TGTGCCAGCAAGGGGCTAGCGGGAGCGGATACGCAGTATTTT.

This clonotype was counted once. This rearrangement joins TRBV5-1 to TRBJ1-2, with D tentatively TRBD1 (6 bases). Trimming shortened V by 4 bases and J by 8 bases, and 21 bases separated the two germline ends. The CDR3 runs 15 residues. Germline V gene sequence: CDR1 SGHRS, CDR2 YFSETQ. DNA for the CDR3: TGCGCCAGCAGCCCGACTACAGGGCAGATAAACGGCTACACCTTC. Translated, it gives CASSPTTGQINGYTF.

This clonotype was picked up a small number of times. This chain connects TRBV24-1 to TRBJ2-1; D remains ambiguous. The germline gives CDR1 KGHDR, CDR2 SFDVKD. The CDR3 extends over 13 amino acids. V was trimmed by 4 bases and J by 3 bases, leaving 6 bases between them. CDR3 coding DNA: TGTGCCACCAGTGACAGGATCTACAATGAGCAGTTCTTC. Translation: CATSDRIYNEQFF.

The chain uses TRBV12-3 or TRBV12-4 and TRBJ2-5; D uncertain. The CDR3 is 14 amino acids. The ends were cut back, 3 bases at V and 5 bases at J, with 13 bases in the middle. The CDR3 is CASSLSIALETQYF. The CDR3 nucleotides read TGTGCCAGCAGTTTGAGTATAGCTTTGGAGACCCAGTACTTC.

This clonotype was counted between two and nine times. V is TRBV5-1 and J is TRBJ2-1; TRBD2 aligns across 7 bases. Trimming took 2 bases from V and 4 from J; bases not matched to a gene: 15. This CDR3 spans 18 amino acids. Germline CDR1 reads SGHRS; CDR2 reads YFSETQ. The CDR3 DNA is TGCGCCAGCAGCTTTTGGTTGCGGGCCCTAGCGGCTTACAATGAGCAGTTCTTC. Its translation is CASSFWLRALAAYNEQFF.

The chain uses TRBV9 and TRBJ1-3; D is undetermined. In germline, CDR1 is SGDLS, CDR2 YYNGEE. The V and J ends lost 4 bases and 4 bases respectively, with 15 bases between them. The length of the CDR3 is 15 residues. CDR3 region: CASSQPGFYGNTIYF. Here the CDR3 DNA reads TGTGCCAGCAGCCAACCCGGGTTTTACGGAAACACCATATATTTT.

This clonotype has a count of ten or more. This rearrangement joins TRBV5-1 to TRBJ2-3, with TRBD1 matching 7 bases. With V trimmed by 6 bases and J by 4 bases, 2 bases remained unmatched. Germline CDR1 and CDR2: SGHRS and YFSETQ. CDR3 length: 12 residues. CDR3 bases: TGCGCCAGCATGCAGGGGGCAGATACGCAGTATTTT. It yields the protein CASMQGADTQYF.

With regard to this clonotype: This may be a read error: a much more frequent sequence differs by one nucleotide. V usage is TRBV10-3 and J usage is TRBJ2-7; D is unresolved. Per germline, CDR1 ENHRY and CDR2 SYGVKD. V shed 2 bases and J shed 5 bases, with 7 bases lying between them. The CDR3 sequence is 12 residues long. The CDR3, as DNA: TGTGCCATCAGTGAGAACGACAACGAGCAGTACTTC. Protein product: CAISENDNEQYF.

At least ten counts were recorded for this clonotype. The chain uses TRBV20-1 and TRBJ2-3, with TRBD2 matching over 12 bases. There are 18 residues in the CDR3. Germline CDR1 reads DFQATT; CDR2 reads SNEGSKA (reference sequence). The V gene end was trimmed by 3 bases and the J gene end by 1 base; junction bases not matched to a gene: 11. The CDR3 protein is CSARSLAGGGYGTDTQYF. The CDR3, as DNA: TGCAGTGCTAGGAGCCTAGCGGGAGGGGGGTACGGCACAGATACGCAGTATTTT.

This clonotype was observed at least ten times. The chain couples TRBV20-1 to TRBJ2-3; TRBD2 matches at 8 bases. V was pared by 1 base and J by 1 base, with 10 bases of the junction left unmatched. The CDR3 is 17 residues long. Germline CDR1 reads DFQATT; CDR2 reads SNEGSKA (reference sequence). CDR3 in DNA: TGCAGTGCTAGAGGTTCGAGCGGGAGAAGGGGCACAGATACGCAGTATTTT. Translated: CSARGSSGRRGTDTQYF.

This clonotype was picked up a small number of times. The genes are TRBV7-6 and TRBJ2-2; 13 positions agree with TRBD2. This CDR3 spans 18 amino acids. V lost 3 bases, J lost 0 bases, and 4 bases stayed unmatched. Germline assignment: CDR1 SGHVS and CDR2 FNYEAQ. DNA of the CDR3: TGTGCCAGCAGCTTGGAGACTAGCGGGGGGACGAACACCGGGGAGCTGTTTTTT. Translated, it gives CASSLETSGGTNTGELFF. The full variable domain, completed using reference TRBV7-6 and TRBJ2-2, is GAGVSQSPRYKVTKRGQDVALRCDPISGHVSLYWYRQALGQGPEFLTYFNYEAQQDKSGLPNDRFSAERPEGSISTLTIQRTEQRDSAMYRCASSLETSGGTNTGELFFGEGSRLTVL.

This clonotype was counted only a few times. The gene calls are TRBV5-1 and TRBJ1-1, with D unresolved. CDR3 size: 12 residues. Germline V lookup: CDR1 SGHRS, CDR2 YFSETQ. V lost 5 bases, J lost 0 bases, and 5 bases lay in between. The CDR3 sequence is CASRDLNTEAFF. In DNA, the CDR3 is TGCGCCAGCAGGGACCTGAACACTGAAGCTTTCTTT.

At least ten counts were recorded for this clonotype. V is TRBV3-1 and J is TRBJ1-4; D perhaps matches TRBD1 (5 bases). The CDR3 extends over 14 amino acids. Germline lookup yields CDR1 LGHDT and CDR2 YNNKEL (reference sequence). V was shortened by 5 bases and J by 7 bases, with 14 bases between the two germline ends. The CDR3 DNA reads TGTGCCAGCAGCGGGACCCTACGTAGTGAAAAACTGTTTTTT. As protein: CASSGTLRSEKLFF.

In the case of this clonotype: Possible read error: a much larger clone is one base away. The chain has TRBV30 and TRBJ1-2, with D unclear. Trimming pared 0 bases from V and 3 bases from J, leaving 5 bases between. CDR3 length equals 12 residues. CDR1 is GTSNPN, CDR2 SVGIG, per germline (reference sequence). DNA of the CDR3: TGTGCCTGGAGTGTATCGGACTATGGCTACACCTTC. Amino acid sequence: CAWSVSDYGYTF.

This clonotype was picked up a small number of times. The rearrangement joins TRBV19 to TRBJ2-1, with D possibly TRBD1 on 5 matching bases. The germline V gene has CDR1 LNHDA and CDR2 SQIVND (reference sequence). The ends were cut back, 5 bases at V and 8 bases at J, with 16 bases in the middle. This CDR3 comprises 14 residues. The CDR3 DNA sequence: TGTGCCAGTAGTCAGGGCCTGCTTAGAGATGAGCAGTTCTTC. This codes for CASSQGLLRDEQFF.

The rearrangement uses TRBV7-3 and TRBJ2-1, with 10 bases lining up with TRBD2. J lost 7 bases, V lost 2 bases, and 8 bases had no gene match. There are 16 residues in the CDR3. The germline gives CDR1 SGHTA, CDR2 FQGTGA. CDR3 sequence: CASSLGRASGSNEQFF. In nucleotides, the CDR3 is TGTGCCAGCAGCTTAGGGAGAGCTAGCGGGAGTAATGAGCAGTTCTTC.

In DNA, the CDR3 is TGTGCCAGCAGCCAAGAAACGGGCGGGAGCTACGACAATGAGCAGTTCTTC. Translated, it gives CASSQETGGSYDNEQFF. The genes are TRBV14 and TRBJ2-1, with 7 bases aligning to TRBD2. The length of the CDR3 is 17 residues. Germline V gene lookup returns CDR1 SGHDN and CDR2 FVKESK. J gave up 5 bases and V 0 bases, and 10 bases lay outside the gene matches.

This clonotype was seen many times. This chain joins TRBV18 and TRBJ2-7; 9 positions match TRBD2. The germline gives CDR1 KGHSH, CDR2 LQKENI. The length of the CDR3 is 12 residues. V gave up 4 bases and J gave up 6 bases; unmatched junction bases: 1. In DNA, the CDR3 is TGTGCCAGCTCACTTAGCGGGAGCGAGCAGTACGTC. Encoded protein: CASSLSGSEQYV.